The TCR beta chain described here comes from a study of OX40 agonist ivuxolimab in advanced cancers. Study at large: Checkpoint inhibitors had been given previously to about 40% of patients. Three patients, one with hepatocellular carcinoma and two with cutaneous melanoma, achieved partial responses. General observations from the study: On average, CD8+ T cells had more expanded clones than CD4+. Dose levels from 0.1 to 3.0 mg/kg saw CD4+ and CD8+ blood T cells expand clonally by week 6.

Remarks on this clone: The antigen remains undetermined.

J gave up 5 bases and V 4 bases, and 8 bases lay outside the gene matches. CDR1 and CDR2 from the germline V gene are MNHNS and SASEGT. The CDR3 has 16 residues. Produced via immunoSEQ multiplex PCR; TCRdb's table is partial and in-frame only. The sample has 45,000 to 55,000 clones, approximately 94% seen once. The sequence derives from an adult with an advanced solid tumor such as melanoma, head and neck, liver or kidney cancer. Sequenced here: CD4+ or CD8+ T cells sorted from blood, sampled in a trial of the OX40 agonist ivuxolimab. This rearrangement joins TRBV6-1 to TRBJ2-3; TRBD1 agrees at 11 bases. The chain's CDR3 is CASSAAPGQGGDTQYF. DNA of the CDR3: TGTGCCAGCAGTGCCGCGCCGGGACAGGGGGGAGATACGCAGTATTTT.